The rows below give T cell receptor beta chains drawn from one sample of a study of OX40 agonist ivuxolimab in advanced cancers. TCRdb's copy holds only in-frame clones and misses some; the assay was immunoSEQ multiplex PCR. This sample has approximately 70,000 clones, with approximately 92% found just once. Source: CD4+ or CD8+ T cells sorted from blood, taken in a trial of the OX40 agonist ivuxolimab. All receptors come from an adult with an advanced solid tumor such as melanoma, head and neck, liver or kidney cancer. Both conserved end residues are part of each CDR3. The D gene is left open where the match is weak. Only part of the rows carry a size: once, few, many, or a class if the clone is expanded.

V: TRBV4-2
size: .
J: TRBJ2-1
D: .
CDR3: CASSLESGPVYNEQFF
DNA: TGTGCCAGCAGCTTAGAGAGTGGCCCAGTCTACAATGAGCAGTTCTTC

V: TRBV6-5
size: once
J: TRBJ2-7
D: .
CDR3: CASRQPGTTYEQYF
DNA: TGTGCCAGCAGGCAGCCCGGGACAACTTACGAGCAGTACTTC

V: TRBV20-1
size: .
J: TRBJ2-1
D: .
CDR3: CSVGQRQFF
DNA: TGCAGTGTGGGCCAAAGGCAGTTCTTC

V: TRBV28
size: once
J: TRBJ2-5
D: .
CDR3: CASSLSRGQETQYF
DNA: TGTGCCAGCAGTTTATCCAGGGGCCAAGAGACCCAGTACTTC

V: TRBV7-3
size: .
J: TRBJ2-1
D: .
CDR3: CASSFSWSGEQFF
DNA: TGTGCCAGCAGTTTTTCCTGGAGCGGTGAGCAGTTCTTC

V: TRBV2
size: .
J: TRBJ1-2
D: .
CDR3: CASRPDRNYGYTF
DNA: TGTGCCAGCAGGCCGGACAGAAATTATGGCTACACCTTC

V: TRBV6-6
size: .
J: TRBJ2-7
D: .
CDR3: CASSYSGTRTSYEQYF
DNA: TGTGCCAGCAGTTACTCTGGGACACGGACCTCCTACGAGCAGTACTTC

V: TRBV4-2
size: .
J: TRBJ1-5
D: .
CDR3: CASSQGNRAYSNQPQHF
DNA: TGTGCCAGCAGCCAGGGGAACAGGGCCTATAGCAATCAGCCCCAGCATTTT

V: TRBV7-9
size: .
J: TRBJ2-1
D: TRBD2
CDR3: CAVQREHNEQFF
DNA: TGTGCCGTACAGCGGGAGCACAATGAGCAGTTCTTC

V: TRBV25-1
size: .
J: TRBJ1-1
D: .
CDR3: CASSAEPNTEAFF
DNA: TGTGCCAGCAGTGCCGAACCGAACACTGAAGCTTTCTTT

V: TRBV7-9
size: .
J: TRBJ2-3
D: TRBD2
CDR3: CASSSTRTSSTDTQYF
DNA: TGTGCCAGCAGTTCCACCCGGACTAGCAGCACAGATACGCAGTATTTT

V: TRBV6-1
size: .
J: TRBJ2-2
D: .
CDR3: CASSGLLRDDEELFF
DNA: TGTGCCAGCAGTGGGTTATTGAGGGATGATGAGGAGCTGTTTTTT

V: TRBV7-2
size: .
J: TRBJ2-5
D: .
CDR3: CASSWGRRTQYF
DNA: TGTGCCAGCAGCTGGGGAAGGCGGACCCAGTACTTC

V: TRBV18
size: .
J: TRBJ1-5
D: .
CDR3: CASSPIAGAVQPQHF
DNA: TGTGCCAGCTCACCGATAGCAGGGGCGGTTCAGCCCCAGCATTTT

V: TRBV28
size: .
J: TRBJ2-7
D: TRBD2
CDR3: CASRSMGGPSYEQYF
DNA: TGTGCCAGCAGATCGATGGGAGGGCCCTCCTACGAGCAGTACTTC

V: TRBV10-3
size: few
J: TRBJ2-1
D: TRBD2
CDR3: CAISEGRTSGSRPYNEQFF
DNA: TGTGCCATCAGTGAGGGGAGGACTAGCGGGAGTCGCCCCTACAATGAGCAGTTCTTC

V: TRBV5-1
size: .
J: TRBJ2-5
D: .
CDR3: CASSRGQQQETQYF
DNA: TGCGCCAGCAGCCGTGGACAGCAGCAAGAGACCCAGTACTTC

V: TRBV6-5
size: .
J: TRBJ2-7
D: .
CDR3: CASSYTAGGSYEQYF
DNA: TGTGCCAGCAGTTACACGGCGGGTGGATCCTACGAGCAGTACTTC

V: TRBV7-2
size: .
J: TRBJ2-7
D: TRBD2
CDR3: CASRGSGREGEQYF
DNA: TGTGCCAGCAGAGGATCGGGGCGGGAGGGAGAGCAGTACTTC

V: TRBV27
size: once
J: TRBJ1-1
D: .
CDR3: CASSRWRQDTEAFF
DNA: TGTGCCAGTTCGAGGTGGCGTCAGGACACTGAAGCTTTCTTT